A selection of T cell receptor beta chains follows, all from one sample in a study of T cell repertoires in cytomegalovirus infection. No antigen has been identified for these receptors. TCRdb re-called the reads through MiXCR, storing one row per CDR3 protein. The repertoire has about 570,000 distinct CDR3 sequences, roughly 43% of them found once; the top ten carry about half. Sequencing was performed on cultured PBMCs, taken from culture after CMV antigen stimulation. Receptors originate from a human donor in good health (CMV status not recorded). Some clones in this sample may be carry-over from other donors' samples. Each CDR3 is given with its conserved first and last residue. The order of the fields is J gene, D gene, clone size, V gene, CDR3 DNA, CDR3 protein. A D gene is named only where the DNA matches it firmly. Rows may omit the clone size; those that give it use once, few, many or a size class.

j_gene: TRBJ2-4
d_gene: NA
abundance: NA
v_gene: TRBV7-1
CDR3nt: TGTGCCAGCAGCCTGGGCGGGGCGGACAAGTACTTC
CDR3aa: CASSLGGADKYF

j_gene: TRBJ2-1
d_gene: TRBD2
abundance: many
v_gene: TRBV20-1
CDR3nt: TGCAGTGCCTCCCAACTAGCGGGGTACAATGAGCAGTTCTTC
CDR3aa: CSASQLAGYNEQFF

j_gene: TRBJ1-5
d_gene: TRBD1
abundance: NA
v_gene: TRBV7-9
CDR3nt: TGTGCCAGCAGCGAGGCAGGGGGCCCTTATAGCAATCAGCCCCAGCATTTT
CDR3aa: CASSEAGGPYSNQPQHF

j_gene: TRBJ2-3
d_gene: TRBD2
abundance: NA
v_gene: TRBV6-8
CDR3nt: TGTGCCAGCAGTTTACGACTAGCGCGCCCCACCCAGATACAGCAGTATTTT
CDR3aa: CASSLRLARPTQIQQYF

j_gene: TRBJ2-7
d_gene: NA
abundance: NA
v_gene: TRBV11-2
CDR3nt: TGTGCCAGCAGGTACTGGGGCCTCTCCTACGAGCAGTACTTC
CDR3aa: CASRYWGLSYEQYF

j_gene: TRBJ2-5
d_gene: TRBD2
abundance: NA
v_gene: TRBV11-2
CDR3nt: TGTGCCAGCAGCTTTCGGCGGGGGGGCCAGGGAGAGACCCAGTACTTC
CDR3aa: CASSFRRGGQGETQYF

j_gene: TRBJ1-1
d_gene: NA
abundance: NA
v_gene: TRBV5-4
CDR3nt: TGTGCCAGCAGCCCTAACCACGGGCCTAAGGCCACTGAAGCTTTCTTT
CDR3aa: CASSPNHGPKATEAFF

j_gene: TRBJ1-1
d_gene: TRBD1
abundance: NA
v_gene: TRBV29-1
CDR3nt: TGCAGCGTTGATTGGCCTGGGTCAGGGGGCCTCGGCACTGAAGCTTTCTTT
CDR3aa: CSVDWPGSGGLGTEAFF

j_gene: TRBJ1-2
d_gene: TRBD1
abundance: few
v_gene: TRBV6-2/TRBV6-3
CDR3nt: TGTGCCAGCAGTCCCGGGACAGGGACATTTAGCTATGGCTACACCTTC
CDR3aa: CASSPGTGTFSYGYTF

j_gene: TRBJ1-5
d_gene: NA
abundance: NA
v_gene: TRBV20-1
CDR3nt: TGCAGTGCTAGTCAGGTCAGCATAAATCAGCCCCAGCATTTT
CDR3aa: CSASQVSINQPQHF

j_gene: TRBJ1-2
d_gene: NA
abundance: NA
v_gene: TRBV7-2
CDR3nt: TGTGCCAGCAGCTTAAGGGAGGGAAGTGGCTACACCTTC
CDR3aa: CASSLREGSGYTF

j_gene: TRBJ1-2
d_gene: NA
abundance: few
v_gene: TRBV4-2
CDR3nt: TGTGCCAGCAGCCAAGCGGGAGGGGGAACCAACTATGGCTACACCTTC
CDR3aa: CASSQAGGGTNYGYTF

j_gene: TRBJ2-2
d_gene: NA
abundance: NA
v_gene: TRBV6-4
CDR3nt: TGTGCCAGCAGTGACTACCGCGGGGCGCTGTTTTTT
CDR3aa: CASSDYRGALFF

j_gene: TRBJ2-5
d_gene: NA
abundance: few
v_gene: TRBV6-1
CDR3nt: TGTGCCAGCGCCGCTCGGGTGGAGACCCAGTACTTC
CDR3aa: CASAARVETQYF

j_gene: TRBJ1-4
d_gene: NA
abundance: NA
v_gene: TRBV6-9
CDR3nt: TGTGCCAGCAGTTCCACCCAGGAAAAACTGTTTTTT
CDR3aa: CASSSTQEKLFF

j_gene: TRBJ1-2
d_gene: NA
abundance: NA
v_gene: TRBV19
CDR3nt: TGTGCCAGTAGTTCACCCTGGACCTCGAGCTATGGCTACACCTTC
CDR3aa: CASSSPWTSSYGYTF

j_gene: TRBJ1-1
d_gene: NA
abundance: NA
v_gene: TRBV6-1
CDR3nt: TGTGCCAGCCAGCCAGGGGCTCCGAACACTGAAGCTTTCTTT
CDR3aa: CASQPGAPNTEAFF